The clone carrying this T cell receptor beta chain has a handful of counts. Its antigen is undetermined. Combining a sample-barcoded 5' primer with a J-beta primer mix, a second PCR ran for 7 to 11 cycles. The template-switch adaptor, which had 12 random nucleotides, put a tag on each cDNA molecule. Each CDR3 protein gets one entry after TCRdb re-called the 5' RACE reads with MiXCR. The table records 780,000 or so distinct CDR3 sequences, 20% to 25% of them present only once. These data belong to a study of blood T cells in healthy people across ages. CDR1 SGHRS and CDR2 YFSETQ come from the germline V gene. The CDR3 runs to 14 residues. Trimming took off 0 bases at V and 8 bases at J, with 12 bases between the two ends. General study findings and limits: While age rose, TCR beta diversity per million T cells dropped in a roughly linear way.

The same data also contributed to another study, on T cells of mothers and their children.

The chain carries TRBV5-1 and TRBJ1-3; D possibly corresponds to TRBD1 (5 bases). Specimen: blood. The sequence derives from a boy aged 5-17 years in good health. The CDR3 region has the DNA TGCGCCAGCAGCTTGGACAGGCAGGTAGACACCATATATTTT. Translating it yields CASSLDRQVDTIYF. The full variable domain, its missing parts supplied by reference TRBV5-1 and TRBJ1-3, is KAGVTQTPRYLIKTRGQQVTLSCSPISGHRSVSWYQQTPGQGLQFLFEYFSETQRNKGNFPGRFSGRQFSNSRSEMNVSTLELGDSALYLCASSLDRQVDTIYFGEGSWLTVV.